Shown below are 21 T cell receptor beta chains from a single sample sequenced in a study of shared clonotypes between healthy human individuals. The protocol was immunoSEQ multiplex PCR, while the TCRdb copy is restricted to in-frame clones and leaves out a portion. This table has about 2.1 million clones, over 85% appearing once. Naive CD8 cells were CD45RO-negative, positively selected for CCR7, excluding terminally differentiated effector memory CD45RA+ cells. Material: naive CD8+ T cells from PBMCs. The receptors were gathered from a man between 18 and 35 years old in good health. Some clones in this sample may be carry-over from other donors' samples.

The chain's CDR3 is CASSVGRGQGAGYTF. The CDR3 nucleotides are TGTGCCAGCAGCGTAGGCCGGGGACAGGGGGCTGGCTACACCTTC. The chain recombines TRBV9 with TRBJ1-2, with 12 bases aligning to TRBD1. Looked up from germline, CDR1 is SGDLS and CDR2 is YYNGEE. With 0 bases clipped from V and 7 bases from J, the junction kept 4 bases outside the gene matches. CDR3 length: 15 amino acids.

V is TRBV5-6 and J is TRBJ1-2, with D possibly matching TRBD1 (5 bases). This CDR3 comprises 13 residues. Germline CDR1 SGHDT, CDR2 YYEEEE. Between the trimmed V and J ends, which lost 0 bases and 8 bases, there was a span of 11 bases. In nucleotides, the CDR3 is TGTGCCAGCAGCTTGGCTGACGGGGACGGCTACACCTTC. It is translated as CASSLADGDGYTF.

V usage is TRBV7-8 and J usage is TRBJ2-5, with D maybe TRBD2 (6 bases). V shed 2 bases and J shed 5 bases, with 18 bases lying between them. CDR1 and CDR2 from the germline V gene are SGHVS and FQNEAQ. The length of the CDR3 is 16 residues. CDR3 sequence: CASSLLRRDKRETQYF. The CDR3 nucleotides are TGTGCCAGCAGCTTACTTCGGCGGGATAAACGGGAGACCCAGTACTTC.

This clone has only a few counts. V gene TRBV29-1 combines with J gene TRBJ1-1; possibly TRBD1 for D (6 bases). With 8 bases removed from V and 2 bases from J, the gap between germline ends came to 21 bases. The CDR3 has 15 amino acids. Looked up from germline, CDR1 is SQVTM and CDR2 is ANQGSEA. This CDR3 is CSPPLTRGGNTEAFF. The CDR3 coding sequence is TGCAGCCCCCCCCTTACCAGGGGAGGAAACACTGAAGCTTTCTTT. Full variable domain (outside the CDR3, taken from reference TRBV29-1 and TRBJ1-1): SAVISQKPSRDICQRGTSLTIQCQVDSQVTMMFWYRQQPGQSLTLIATANQGSEATYESGFVIDKFPISRPNLTFSTLTVSNMSPEDSSIYLCSPPLTRGGNTEAFFGQGTRLTVV.

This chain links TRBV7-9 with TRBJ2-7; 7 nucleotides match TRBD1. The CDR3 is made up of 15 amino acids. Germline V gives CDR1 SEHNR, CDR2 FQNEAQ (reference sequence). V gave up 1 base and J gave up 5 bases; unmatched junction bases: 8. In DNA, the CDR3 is TGTGCCAGCAGCTTAGGACAGGGAGAAAAAAACGAGCAGTACTTC. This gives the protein CASSLGQGEKNEQYF.

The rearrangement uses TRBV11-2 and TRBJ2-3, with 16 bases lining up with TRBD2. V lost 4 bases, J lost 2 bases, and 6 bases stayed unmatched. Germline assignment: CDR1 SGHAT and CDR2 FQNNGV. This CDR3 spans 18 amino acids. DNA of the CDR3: TGTGCCAGCAGCTCCCTCGGGACTAGCGGGAGGGCCACAGATACGCAGTATTTT. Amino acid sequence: CASSSLGTSGRATDTQYF.

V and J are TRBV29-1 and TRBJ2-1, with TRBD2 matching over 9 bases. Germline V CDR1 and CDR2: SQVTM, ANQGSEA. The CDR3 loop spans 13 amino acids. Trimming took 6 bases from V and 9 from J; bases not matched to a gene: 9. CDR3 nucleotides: TGCAGCGTGGACCTAGCGGGGTCGCGTGAGCAGTTCTTC. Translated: CSVDLAGSREQFF.

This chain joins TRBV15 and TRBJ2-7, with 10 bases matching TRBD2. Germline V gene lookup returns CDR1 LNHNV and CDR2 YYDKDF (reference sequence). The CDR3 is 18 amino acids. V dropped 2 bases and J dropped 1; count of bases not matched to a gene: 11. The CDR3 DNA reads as TGTGCCACCAGCAGATCCAACGCCCCGGGACTAGCGTCCTACGAGCAGTACTTC. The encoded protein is CATSRSNAPGLASYEQYF. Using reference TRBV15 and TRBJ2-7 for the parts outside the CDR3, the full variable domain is DAMVIQNPRYQVTQFGKPVTLSCSQTLNHNVMYWYQQKSSQAPKLLFHYYDKDFNNEADTPDNFQSRRPNTSFCFLDIRSPGLGDTAMYLCATSRSNAPGLASYEQYFGPGTRLTVT.

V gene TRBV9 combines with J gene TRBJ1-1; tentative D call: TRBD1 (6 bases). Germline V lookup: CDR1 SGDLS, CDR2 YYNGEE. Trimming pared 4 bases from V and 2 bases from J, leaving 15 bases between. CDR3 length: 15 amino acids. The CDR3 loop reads CASSPGQKPNTEAFF. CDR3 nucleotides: TGTGCCAGCAGCCCTGGACAGAAACCAAACACTGAAGCTTTCTTT.

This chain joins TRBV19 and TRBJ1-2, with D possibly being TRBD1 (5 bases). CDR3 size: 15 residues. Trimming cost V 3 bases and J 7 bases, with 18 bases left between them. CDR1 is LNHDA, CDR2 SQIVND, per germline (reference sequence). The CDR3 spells CASSMRDGTSLGYTF. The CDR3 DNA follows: TGTGCCAGTAGTATGAGGGACGGGACTAGTCTTGGCTACACCTTC.

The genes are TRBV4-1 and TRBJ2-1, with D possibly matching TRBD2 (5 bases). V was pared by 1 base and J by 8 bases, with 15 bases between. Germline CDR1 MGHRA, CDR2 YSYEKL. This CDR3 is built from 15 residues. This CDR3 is CASSQGLTARDEQFF. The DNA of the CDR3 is TGCGCCAGCAGCCAAGGACTCACGGCGAGGGATGAGCAGTTCTTC.

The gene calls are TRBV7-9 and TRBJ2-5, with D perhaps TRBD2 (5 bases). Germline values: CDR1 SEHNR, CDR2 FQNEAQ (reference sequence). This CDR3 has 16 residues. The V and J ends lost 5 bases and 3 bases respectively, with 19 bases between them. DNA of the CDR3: TGTGCCAGCAGCCCGAGGCTCGGGGATACCAAAGAGACCCAGTACTTC. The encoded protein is CASSPRLGDTKETQYF.

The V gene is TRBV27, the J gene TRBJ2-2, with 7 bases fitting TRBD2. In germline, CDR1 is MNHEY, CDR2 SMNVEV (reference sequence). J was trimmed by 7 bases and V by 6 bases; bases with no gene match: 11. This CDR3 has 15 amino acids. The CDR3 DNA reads TGTGCCAGCAGCCTGGTGGGAGGGTTGGGCGGGGAGCTGTTTTTT. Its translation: CASSLVGGLGGELFF.

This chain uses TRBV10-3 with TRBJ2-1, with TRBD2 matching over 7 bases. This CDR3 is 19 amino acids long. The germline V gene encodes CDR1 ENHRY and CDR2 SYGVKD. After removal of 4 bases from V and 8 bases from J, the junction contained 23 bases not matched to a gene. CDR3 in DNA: TGTGCCATCAGTGGACGGACGATCCTCCCTGGCGGGAGCCGTGATGAGCAGTTCTTC. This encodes CAISGRTILPGGSRDEQFF.

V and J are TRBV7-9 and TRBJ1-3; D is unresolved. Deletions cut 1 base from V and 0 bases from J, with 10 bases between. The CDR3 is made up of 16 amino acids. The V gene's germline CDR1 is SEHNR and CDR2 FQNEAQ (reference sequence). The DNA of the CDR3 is TGTGCCAGCAGCTTAGGGCTCAGGAGCTCTGGAAACACCATATATTTT. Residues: CASSLGLRSSGNTIYF. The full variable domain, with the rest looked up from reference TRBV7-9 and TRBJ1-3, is DTGVSQNPRHKITKRGQNVTFRCDPISEHNRLYWYRQTLGQGPEFLTYFQNEAQLEKSRLLSDRFSAERPKGSFSTLEIQRTEQGDSAMYLCASSLGLRSSGNTIYFGEGSWLTVV.

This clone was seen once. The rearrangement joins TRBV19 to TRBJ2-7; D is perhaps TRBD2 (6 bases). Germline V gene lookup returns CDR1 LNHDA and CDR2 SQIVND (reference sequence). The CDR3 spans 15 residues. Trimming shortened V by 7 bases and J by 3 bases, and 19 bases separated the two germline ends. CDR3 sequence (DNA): TGTGCCAGTAACCCCTCGGGGGAAGGCCTCTACGAGCAGTACTTC. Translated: CASNPSGEGLYEQYF. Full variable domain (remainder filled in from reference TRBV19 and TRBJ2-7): DGGITQSPKYLFRKEGQNVTLSCEQNLNHDAMYWYRQDPGQGLRLIYYSQIVNDFQKGDIAEGYSVSREKKESFPLTVTSAQKNPTAFYLCASNPSGEGLYEQYFGPGTRLTVT.

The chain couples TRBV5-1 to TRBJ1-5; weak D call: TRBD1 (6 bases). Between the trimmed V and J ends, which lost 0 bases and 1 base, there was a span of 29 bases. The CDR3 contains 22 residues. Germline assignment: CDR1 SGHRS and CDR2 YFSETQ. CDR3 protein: CASSLGKRRRTVSKMSNQPQHF. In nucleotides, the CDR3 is TGCGCCAGCAGCTTGGGGAAGAGGCGCCGGACAGTCTCCAAGATGAGCAATCAGCCCCAGCATTTT.

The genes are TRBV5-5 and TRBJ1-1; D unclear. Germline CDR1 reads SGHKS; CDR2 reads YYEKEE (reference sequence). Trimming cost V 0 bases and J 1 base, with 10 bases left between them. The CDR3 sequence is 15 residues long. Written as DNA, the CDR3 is TGTGCCAGCAGCTTGGAGGCCAGGAGGAACACTGAAGCTTTCTTT. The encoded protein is CASSLEARRNTEAFF.

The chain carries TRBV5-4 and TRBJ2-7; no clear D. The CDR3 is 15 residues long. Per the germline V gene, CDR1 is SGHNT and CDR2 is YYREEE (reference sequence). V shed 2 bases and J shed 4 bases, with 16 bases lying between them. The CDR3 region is CASSFAPIARYEQYF. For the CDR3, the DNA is TGTGCCAGCAGCTTCGCACCGATAGCAAGGTACGAGCAGTACTTC.

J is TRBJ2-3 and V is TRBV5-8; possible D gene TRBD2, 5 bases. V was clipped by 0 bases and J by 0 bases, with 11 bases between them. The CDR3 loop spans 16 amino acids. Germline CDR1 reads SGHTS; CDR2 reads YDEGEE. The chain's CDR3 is CASSLEPGSSTDTQYF. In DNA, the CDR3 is TGTGCCAGCAGCTTGGAGCCGGGGTCCAGCACAGATACGCAGTATTTT.

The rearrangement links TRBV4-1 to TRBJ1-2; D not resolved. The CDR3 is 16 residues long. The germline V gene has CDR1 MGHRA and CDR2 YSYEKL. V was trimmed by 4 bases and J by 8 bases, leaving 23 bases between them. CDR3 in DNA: TGCGCCAGCAGCCTCCGGGCCAGCTCCACCGTGGGGGGCTACACCTTC. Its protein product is CASSLRASSTVGGYTF.